The 15 T cell receptor beta chains given below trace back to one sample, sequenced in a study of T cell responses to AZD1222 COVID-19 vaccine. Profiled with immunoSEQ multiplex PCR; TCRdb holds only in-frame clones, not every one. The sample contains about 140,000 clones, about 93% of which appear only once. The specimen comprised peripheral blood, sampled on day 0 of AZD1222 vaccination. These receptors were collected from an adult in good health.

In nucleotides, the CDR3 is TGTGCCAGCAGCTTAGATCGGGGACAGTATGGCTACACCTTC. Translated, it gives CASSLDRGQYGYTF. The chain employs TRBV11-2 and TRBJ1-2; 7 positions agree with TRBD1. The CDR3 runs to 14 residues. The V segment lost 0 bases and the J segment 5 bases; nucleotides outside the gene matches: 3. Germline assignment: CDR1 SGHAT and CDR2 FQNNGV.

The chain employs TRBV6-1 and TRBJ2-2; 7 nucleotides align to TRBD1. The V and J ends lost 3 bases and 3 bases, in that order; junction bases with no gene match: 10. Germline loops: CDR1 MNHNS, CDR2 SASEGT. This CDR3 region has 17 residues. The CDR3 sequence: CASSDLTGVLDTGELFF. DNA of the CDR3: TGTGCCAGCAGTGATCTAACAGGGGTTCTCGACACCGGGGAGCTGTTTTTT.

The chain has TRBV29-1 and TRBJ1-1, with TRBD1 matching 8 bases. CDR3 length: 10 amino acids. Germline assignment: CDR1 SQVTM and CDR2 ANQGSEA. Written as DNA, the CDR3 is TGCAGTTCGGATGACAGGGGTGCTTTCTTT. It codes for CSSDDRGAFF.

The chain is built from TRBV10-2 and TRBJ2-3, with TRBD2 as a possible D gene (5 bases). The CDR3 loop spans 16 amino acids. Trimming took 2 bases from V and 0 from J, leaving 12 bases between them. Germline V CDR1 and CDR2: WSHSY, SAAADI. The CDR3 bases are TGCGCCAGCAGTGAGCTCCTAGCATCTAGCACAGATACGCAGTATTTT. Encoded protein: CASSELLASSTDTQYF.

This clone is a singleton in its sample. This chain links TRBV27 with TRBJ1-2; no clear D gene. CDR1 and CDR2 (germline): MNHEY, SMNVEV (reference sequence). The CDR3 runs 13 residues. Trimming cost V 1 base and J 4 bases, with 7 bases left between them. The CDR3 coding sequence is TGTGCCAGCAGTTTATTGCCATTCTATGGCTACACCTTC. Protein product: CASSLLPFYGYTF.

The CDR3 DNA follows: TGTGCCAGCAGTTTTGACACCGAAAGCAATCAGCCCCAGCATTTT. It is translated as CASSFDTESNQPQHF. The rearrangement uses TRBV28 and TRBJ1-5; no reliable D call. The ends were cut back, 3 bases at V and 1 base at J, with 10 bases in the middle. Germline V gene lookup returns CDR1 MDHEN and CDR2 SYDVKM. The length of the CDR3 is 15 residues.

The chain links TRBV5-4 to TRBJ1-1; D remains ambiguous. The CDR3 spans 13 residues. Per the germline V gene, CDR1 is SGHNT and CDR2 is YYREEE (reference sequence). With 3 bases removed from V and 5 bases from J, the gap between germline ends came to 11 bases. CDR3 protein: CASSSRRLTEAFF. The CDR3 region has the DNA TGTGCCAGCAGCTCAAGGAGATTGACTGAAGCTTTCTTT.

The V gene is TRBV25-1, the J gene TRBJ2-3, with 7 nucleotides matching TRBD1. CDR1 and CDR2 (germline): MGHDK, SYGVNS. CDR3 length: 15 amino acids. V gave up 5 bases and J gave up 4 bases; unmatched junction bases: 9. The CDR3 loop is CASSKHRGEADTQYF. For the CDR3, the DNA is TGTGCCAGCAGTAAACACAGGGGTGAGGCAGATACGCAGTATTTT.

This chain links TRBV7-9 with TRBJ2-3; 9 bases are shared with TRBD1. Germline assignment: CDR1 SEHNR and CDR2 FQNEAQ (reference sequence). V lost 4 bases, J lost 4 bases, and 6 bases stayed unmatched. The CDR3 runs to 15 residues. The CDR3 is CASSSRDRVPDTQYF. In nucleotides, the CDR3 is TGTGCCAGCAGCTCCCGGGACAGGGTGCCAGATACGCAGTATTTT.

The J gene is TRBJ1-2, the V gene TRBV5-1; perhaps TRBD1 as D (6 bases). Trimming took 4 bases from V and 5 from J, leaving 15 bases between them. The length of the CDR3 is 14 residues. Per the germline V gene, CDR1 is SGHRS and CDR2 is YFSETQ. Here the CDR3 DNA reads TGCGCCAGCAGCGGGACACACCTAGATTATGGCTACACCTTC. Protein: CASSGTHLDYGYTF.

The V and J genes are TRBV6-1 and TRBJ1-1; D possibly corresponds to TRBD1 (5 bases). Looked up from germline, CDR1 is MNHNS and CDR2 is SASEGT. CDR3 length: 16 amino acids. With 2 bases removed from V and 0 bases from J, the gap between germline ends came to 13 bases. The CDR3 reads CASSETGTEMNTEAFF. The CDR3, as DNA: TGTGCCAGCAGTGAAACCGGGACGGAGATGAACACTGAAGCTTTCTTT.

The CDR3 DNA reads as TGTGCCAGTAGTATGCCGGTCGGGGAGCAGTACTTC. It specifies CASSMPVGEQYF. The chain combines TRBV19 with TRBJ2-7; D uncertain. V was clipped by 3 bases and J by 7 bases, with 10 bases between them. The CDR3 runs 12 residues. Looked up from germline, CDR1 is LNHDA and CDR2 is SQIVND (reference sequence).

The V and J genes are TRBV6-5 and TRBJ2-1, with 7 bases identical to TRBD2. The V gene's germline CDR1 is MNHEY and CDR2 SVGAGI. After removal of 3 bases from V and 6 bases from J, the junction contained 11 bases not matched to a gene. CDR3 length equals 16 residues. The DNA of the CDR3 is TGTGCCAGCAGTTATTACGGGAGGAACTTGGGCAATGAGCAGTTCTTC. The encoded protein is CASSYYGRNLGNEQFF.

The chain is built from TRBV5-6 and TRBJ2-1, with D maybe TRBD1 (6 bases). Germline CDR1 SGHDT, CDR2 YYEEEE. The V gene lost 1 base and the J gene lost 2 bases, with 10 bases spanning the gap. The CDR3 totals 15 residues. This CDR3 reads CASSLIGGAYNEQFF. The DNA of the CDR3 is TGTGCCAGCAGCTTGATTGGGGGCGCCTACAATGAGCAGTTCTTC.

The genes are TRBV5-4 and TRBJ2-1; tentatively, D is TRBD2 (5 bases). The V gene lost 3 bases and the J gene lost 9 bases, with 7 bases spanning the gap. Germline values: CDR1 SGHNT, CDR2 YYREEE (reference sequence). This CDR3 is built from 11 residues. The DNA of the CDR3 is TGTGCCAGCAGCTGGGCGGGTGAGCAGTTCTTC. It codes for CASSWAGEQFF. The full variable domain, rest sourced from reference TRBV5-4 and TRBJ2-1, is ETGVTQSPTHLIKTRGQQVTLRCSSQSGHNTVSWYQQALGQGPQFIFQYYREEENGRGNFPPRFSGLQFPNYSSELNVNALELDDSALYLCASSWAGEQFFGPGTRLTVL.